Each of the 24 T cell receptor beta chains below was sequenced from the same sample in a study of blood T cell repertoires in COVID-19. Produced via immunoSEQ multiplex PCR; TCRdb's table is partial and in-frame only. The profile shows 300,000 or so clones, about 87% of them singletons. Source material: peripheral blood. Receptor source: a woman in her thirties or forties who had recovered from COVID-19.

This chain joins TRBV10-3 and TRBJ1-4, with 9 bases aligning to TRBD1. J was trimmed by 0 bases and V by 10 bases; bases with no gene match: 6. Looked up from germline, CDR1 is ENHRY and CDR2 is SYGVKD. CDR3 length equals 15 residues. The DNA for the CDR3 is TGTGCCACCATGGACAGGGGTGCAACTAATGAAAAACTGTTTTTT. Residues: CATMDRGATNEKLFF.

This CDR3 is CASSYSNGAGETQYF. As DNA, the CDR3 is TGTGCCAGCAGTTACTCGAATGGAGCGGGGGAGACCCAGTACTTC. The V gene is TRBV6-5, the J gene TRBJ2-5; 7 nucleotides align to TRBD2. This CDR3 comprises 15 residues. CDR1 is MNHEY, CDR2 SVGAGI, per germline. The J segment lost 5 bases and the V segment lost 0 bases, leaving 6 bases of the junction unmatched.

This rearrangement joins TRBV29-1 to TRBJ1-1, with 10 bases identical to TRBD1. V was clipped by 0 bases and J by 10 bases; unmatched bases: 8. This CDR3 region has 14 residues. Germline V gives CDR1 SQVTM, CDR2 ANQGSEA. CDR3 protein: CSVEDFGTGVGAFF. CDR3 coding DNA: TGCAGCGTTGAAGACTTCGGGACAGGGGTAGGAGCTTTCTTT.

The CDR3 sequence is CASSQSIHPIISGNTEAFF. The DNA for the CDR3 is TGCGCCAGCAGTCAATCCATACACCCCATAATCTCAGGGAACACTGAAGCTTTCTTT. The chain carries TRBV23-1 and TRBJ1-1; D call uncertain. TRBV23-1 is designated an ORF whose function remains uncertain. The CDR3 has 19 residues. V was clipped by 0 bases and J by 1 base, with 21 bases between them.

The chain uses TRBV6-2 or TRBV6-3 and TRBJ2-5; 7 bases agree with TRBD2. Germline CDR1 reads MNHEY; CDR2 reads SVGEGT. The CDR3 is 14 residues long. After removal of 0 bases from V and 3 bases from J, the junction contained 1 base not matched to a gene. CDR3 nucleotides: TGTGCCAGCAGTTACTCCGGGGGGAAAGAGACCCAGTACTTC. Translation: CASSYSGGKETQYF.

This chain connects TRBV5-4 to TRBJ1-6, with TRBD1 matching over 7 bases. V lost 4 bases, J lost 7 bases, and 8 bases stayed unmatched. Germline CDR1 and CDR2: SGHNT and YYREEE (reference sequence). The CDR3 has 15 residues. In DNA, the CDR3 is TGTGCCAGCAGCCCTCCAGGGACAGCGAATTCACCCCTCCACTTT. The encoded protein is CASSPPGTANSPLHF.

V is TRBV10-1 and J is TRBJ1-2, with 7 bases identical to TRBD1. Trimming cost V 4 bases and J 4 bases; bases outside gene matches: 3. The CDR3 runs to 13 residues. The V gene's germline CDR1 is WNHNN and CDR2 SYGVQD (reference sequence). CDR3 loop: CASSAGQSYGYTF. The CDR3 nucleotides read TGCGCCAGCAGTGCGGGACAGAGCTATGGCTACACCTTC.

The chain carries TRBV4-1 and TRBJ2-7, with D uncertain. Trimming pared 0 bases from V and 4 bases from J, leaving 7 bases between. Germline V CDR1 and CDR2: MGHRA, YSYEKL. The CDR3 extends over 13 amino acids. CDR3: CASSQDMRYEQYF. DNA of the CDR3: TGCGCCAGCAGCCAAGATATGAGATACGAGCAGTACTTC.

The chain links TRBV4-1 to TRBJ1-1; D is perhaps TRBD1 (6 bases). The germline V gene has CDR1 MGHRA and CDR2 YSYEKL. V was clipped by 3 bases and J by 1 base, with 12 bases between them. CDR3 length: 15 amino acids. The chain's CDR3 is CASSHQQGSNTEAFF. In nucleotides, the CDR3 is TGCGCCAGCAGCCACCAACAGGGCTCGAACACTGAAGCTTTCTTT.

The chain combines TRBV11-2 with TRBJ1-6; 11 bases fit TRBD1. From germline, CDR1 is SGHAT and CDR2 FQNNGV. The ends lost 2 bases at V and 6 bases at J; junction bases unmatched: 6. The CDR3 extends over 17 amino acids. The CDR3 protein is CASSLIGTGGINSPLHF. The CDR3 coding sequence is TGTGCCAGCAGCTTAATAGGGACAGGGGGTATTAATTCACCCCTCCACTTT.

The chain combines TRBV7-9 with TRBJ1-6, with D possibly TRBD1 on 5 matching bases. V was shortened by 4 bases and J by 0 bases, with 16 bases between the two germline ends. In germline, CDR1 is SEHNR, CDR2 FQNEAQ (reference sequence). The CDR3 is made up of 18 amino acids. The CDR3 region is CASSSDNLDRSYNSPLHF. CDR3 DNA sequence: TGTGCCAGCAGCTCGGACAATCTGGACCGCTCCTATAATTCACCCCTCCACTTT.

The rearrangement links TRBV5-1 to TRBJ2-1; the match to TRBD2 covers 10 bases. The CDR3 is 15 residues long. With 4 bases clipped from V and 7 bases from J, the junction kept 8 bases outside the gene matches. CDR1 and CDR2 from the germline V gene are SGHRS and YFSETQ. The CDR3 loop is CASSGAGGPWNEQFF. The CDR3 DNA is TGCGCCAGCAGCGGAGCGGGGGGGCCGTGGAATGAGCAGTTCTTC.

This chain connects TRBV6-2 or TRBV6-3 to TRBJ1-2; no definite D call. Germline V lookup: CDR1 MNHEY, CDR2 SVGEGT. CDR3 length: 14 residues. V shed 3 bases and J shed 3 bases, with 11 bases lying between them. This CDR3 is CASSYGAAYYGYTF. CDR3 nucleotide sequence: TGTGCCAGCAGTTATGGAGCAGCTTACTATGGCTACACCTTC.

This clone was detected only once. The rearrangement joins TRBV5-6 to TRBJ2-4; 7 nucleotides line up with TRBD2. J gave up 8 bases and V 4 bases, and 6 bases lay outside the gene matches. The CDR3 contains 13 residues. Germline assignment: CDR1 SGHDT and CDR2 YYEEEE. As DNA, the CDR3 is TGTGCCAGCAGCCTAGGCGCGGGGGACATTCAGTACTTC. Translation: CASSLGAGDIQYF.

The chain uses TRBV2 and TRBJ1-2, with TRBD1 as a possible D gene (5 bases). Germline V gives CDR1 SNHLY, CDR2 FYNNEI. This CDR3 contains 14 residues. V lost 0 bases and J 2 bases, leaving 7 bases between the germline ends. The CDR3 DNA reads TGTGCCAGCAGTGAAGCGACAGACAACTATGGCTACACCTTC. This sequence encodes CASSEATDNYGYTF.

This clone appeared a few times. The chain couples TRBV5-4 to TRBJ2-2, with 7 bases fitting TRBD1. Per germline, CDR1 SGHNT and CDR2 YYREEE (reference sequence). After removal of 0 bases from V and 4 bases from J, the junction contained 3 bases not matched to a gene. The CDR3 extends over 15 amino acids. The DNA for the CDR3 is TGTGCCAGCAGCTTGGACAGGGGTGCCACCGGGGAGCTGTTTTTT. Its translation: CASSLDRGATGELFF.

The chain employs TRBV6-4 and TRBJ1-2; TRBD1 matches at 7 bases. Germline assignment: CDR1 MRHNA and CDR2 SNTAGT. The CDR3 has 13 residues. The V and J ends lost 6 bases and 4 bases, in that order; junction bases with no gene match: 5. The CDR3 bases are TGTGCCAGCAGCTCGGACAGGTTCTATGGCTACACCTTC. Protein: CASSSDRFYGYTF.

This clone turned up a few times. CDR3 DNA: TGTGCCAGCAGTCGACAGGGGCTCACTGAAGCTTTCTTT. Translated: CASSRQGLTEAFF. V gene TRBV7-9 combines with J gene TRBJ1-1; 8 nucleotides align to TRBD1. Per germline, CDR1 SEHNR and CDR2 FQNEAQ (reference sequence). V shed 6 bases and J 4 bases; nucleotides not matched to a gene: 4. The CDR3 totals 13 residues.

The chain's CDR3 is CASKLGSLTNEKLFF. The CDR3 DNA is TGTGCCAGCAAACTAGGGAGTCTTACTAATGAAAAACTGTTTTTT. The rearrangement links TRBV6-5 to TRBJ1-4; no clear D gene. CDR1 is MNHEY, CDR2 SVGAGI, per germline. CDR3 length equals 15 residues. V lost 7 bases to trimming and J lost 2 bases, with 14 bases between them.

V is TRBV5-6 and J is TRBJ1-5, with 7 bases matching TRBD1. Germline V gene sequence: CDR1 SGHDT, CDR2 YYEEEE. The CDR3 extends over 14 amino acids. V shed 3 bases, J shed 8 bases, and the junction held 8 bases outside the gene matches. CDR3 sequence reads: CASSSDRQGKPQHF. The CDR3 DNA sequence: TGTGCCAGCAGCTCCGACCGACAGGGCAAGCCCCAGCATTTT.

On this clone itself: The sample holds other DNA sequences that translate to the same CDR3. This rearrangement joins TRBV5-1 to TRBJ2-7, with 7 bases aligning to TRBD1. CDR1 and CDR2 from the germline V gene are SGHRS and YFSETQ. V shed 4 bases and J 0 bases; nucleotides not matched to a gene: 4. The CDR3 is made up of 14 amino acids. CDR3: CASSLRDSSYEQYF. DNA of the CDR3: TGCGCCAGCAGCCTACGGGACAGCTCCTACGAGCAGTACTTC. The complete variable domain, with remaining parts taken from reference TRBV5-1 and TRBJ2-7, reads KAGVTQTPRYLIKTRGQQVTLSCSPISGHRSVSWYQQTPGQGLQFLFEYFSETQRNKGNFPGRFSGRQFSNSRSEMNVSTLELGDSALYLCASSLRDSSYEQYFGPGTRLTVT.

This clone was picked up a small number of times. The J gene is TRBJ2-3, the V gene TRBV29-1; 9 bases match TRBD2. Germline lookup yields CDR1 SQVTM and CDR2 ANQGSEA. The CDR3 has 14 residues. V was pared by 6 bases and J by 6 bases, with 10 bases of the junction left unmatched. The CDR3 nucleotides read TGCAGCGTCCAGCCTCGGCTAGCGGGGGATACGCAGTATTTT. Amino acids: CSVQPRLAGDTQYF.

The V call is TRBV5-1, the J call TRBJ2-2; D might be TRBD1 (5 bases). CDR1 and CDR2 from the germline V gene are SGHRS and YFSETQ. CDR3 length: 15 residues. V lost 0 bases to trimming and J lost 6 bases, with 12 bases between them. Written as DNA, the CDR3 is TGCGCCAGCAGCTTGGAGATCTTGGGGCCCGGGGAGCTGTTTTTT. This codes for CASSLEILGPGELFF.

V and J are TRBV13 and TRBJ2-1, with a weak D call TRBD2 (8 bases). This CDR3 has 16 amino acids. Trimming took 6 bases from V and 7 from J, leaving 22 bases between them. Looked up from germline, CDR1 is PRHDT and CDR2 is FYEKMQ (reference sequence). For the CDR3, the DNA is TGTGCCAGCAGTACCCCGGGAGGGGGCCAGCTGAATGAGCAGTTCTTC. As protein: CASSTPGGGQLNEQFF.